This T cell receptor (beta chain) was captured by sequencing in a study of post-analysis software for immune sequencing data. cDNA libraries of TCR beta carried unique molecular identifiers. TCRdb reprocessed the PCR reads via MiXCR and lists one record per CDR3 protein. This table has fewer than 900,000 distinct CDR3 sequences, 46% appearing once. This clonotype was found once. The antigen is not known. Germline CDR1 reads ENHRY; CDR2 reads SYGVKD. The CDR3 consists of 16 residues. The junction had 4 bases not matched to a gene; V was cut back by 4 bases and J by 0 bases. Overall study findings and caveats: In patients, TRBV5-6, TRBV5-1 and TRBV20-1 belonged to five TRBV segments found more frequently than in controls.

This clonotype originated in a girl aged 5-17 years with multiple sclerosis. Sample: blood. This chain connects TRBV10-3 to TRBJ2-7, with 12 positions matching TRBD2. The CDR3 DNA sequence: TGTGCCATCAGTGGGTCTAGCGGGAGGGGCTCCTACGAGCAGTACTTC. Translation gives CAISGSSGRGSYEQYF.